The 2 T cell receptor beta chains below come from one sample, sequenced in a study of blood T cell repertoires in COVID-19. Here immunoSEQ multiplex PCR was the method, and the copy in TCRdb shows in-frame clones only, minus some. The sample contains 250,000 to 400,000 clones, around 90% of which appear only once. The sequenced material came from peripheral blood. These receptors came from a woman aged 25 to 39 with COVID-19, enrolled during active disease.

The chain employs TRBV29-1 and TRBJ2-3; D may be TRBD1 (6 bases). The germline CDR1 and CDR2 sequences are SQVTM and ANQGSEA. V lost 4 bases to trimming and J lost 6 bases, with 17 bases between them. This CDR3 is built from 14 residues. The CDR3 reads CSVGKGGQEDTQYF. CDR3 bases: TGCAGCGTTGGCAAAGGGGGTCAAGAGGATACGCAGTATTTT.

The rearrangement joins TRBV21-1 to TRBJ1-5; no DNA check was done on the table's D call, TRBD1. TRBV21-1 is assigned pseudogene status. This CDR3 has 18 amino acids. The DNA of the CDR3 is TGTGCCAGCAGTTCAACGGGGACAGGGACAAATAGCAATCAGCCCCAGCATTTT. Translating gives CASSSTGTGTNSNQPQHF.